Listed below are T cell receptor beta chains from one sample, sequenced in a study of shared clonotypes between healthy human individuals. Measured with immunoSEQ multiplex PCR; TCRdb has only the in-frame clones, and not every one. The sample includes nearly 500,000 clones, about three quarters of them seen just once. The sample taken for sequencing was PBMCs. All receptors derive from a woman in her forties in good health. Some clones in this sample may be carry-over from other donors' samples. Each CDR3 is given with its conserved first and last residue. D genes are given only for firm matches. Clone size is not always given. Where it is, it says once, few, many or a class for expanded clones.

>NA|TRBJ1-6|TRBV10-3|NA|17
TGTGCCATCAGTGCGAGCACAAGGAGGGGCGGGGATTCACCCCTCCACTTT
CAISASTRRGGDSPLHF
>NA|TRBJ2-3|TRBV11-3|NA|15
TGTGCCAGCAGCTTAGGGGCGACTAGCACAGATACGCAGTATTTT
CASSLGATSTDTQYF
>NA|TRBJ2-7|TRBV2|NA|13
TGTGCCAGCATCCGACAAGATTACTACGAGCAGTACTTC
CASIRQDYYEQYF
>NA|TRBJ1-3|TRBV4-1|NA|13
TGCGCCAGCAGCAGGGTCCCCAGAAACACCATATATTTT
CASSRVPRNTIYF
>NA|TRBJ1-1|TRBV29-1|NA|13
TGCAGCGCGCACGCCCCGGGGGTACCCGAGGCTTTCTTT
CSAHAPGVPEAFF
>TRBD1|TRBJ2-7|TRBV5-1|NA|14
TGCGCCAGCAGCCCGGGACAGGGACCCTACGAGCAGTACTTC
CASSPGQGPYEQYF
>NA|TRBJ2-7|TRBV5-4|NA|9
TGTGCCAGCAGCTTGGTGAGGGAATTC
CASSLVREF
>TRBD1|TRBJ2-2|TRBV27|NA|18
TGTGCCAGCAGTCCCCTCATGTTCGTGACAGGGGACACCGGGGAGCTGTTTTTT
CASSPLMFVTGDTGELFF
>NA|TRBJ1-2|TRBV6-6|NA|14
TGTGCCAGCAGTTACTCGGGGGCAGGGAGGGGCTACACCTTC
CASSYSGAGRGYTF
>NA|TRBJ2-7|TRBV30|NA|13
TGTGCCTGGAGCGGAGACAGATCCTACGAGCAGTACTTC
CAWSGDRSYEQYF
>TRBD2|TRBJ2-5|TRBV19|NA|14
TGTGCCAGTAATCGGAGGGGAGGGGAAGAGACCCAGTACTTC
CASNRRGGEETQYF
>TRBD1|TRBJ1-5|TRBV28|NA|13
TGTGCCAGCAGTGGGACAGTCAATCAGCCCCAGCATTTT
CASSGTVNQPQHF
>TRBD1|TRBJ2-7|TRBV28|NA|12
TGTGCCAGCGAGGGACAGGGGTACGAGCAGTACTTC
CASEGQGYEQYF
>NA|TRBJ2-1|TRBV27|NA|13
TGTGCCAGCAGTCAACAGGGCCACAATGAGCAGTTCTTC
CASSQQGHNEQFF
>NA|TRBJ2-7|TRBV2|NA|15
TGTGCCAGCAGCGACGCCCCCGGTTTTGGCTACGAGCAGTACTTC
CASSDAPGFGYEQYF
>TRBD2|TRBJ2-7|TRBV7-8|NA|14
TGTGCCAGCAGCTTGGGACTAGCGGTCTACGAGCAGTACTTC
CASSLGLAVYEQYF
>TRBD1|TRBJ1-2|TRBV15|NA|15
TGTGCCACCAGCGGGGACAGGGAAGCCCTCTATGGCTACACCTTC
CATSGDREALYGYTF
>TRBD1|TRBJ2-1|TRBV10-3|NA|16
TGTGCCATCAGTGAATCCTGGGACAGGGTCTACAATGAGCAGTTCTTC
CAISESWDRVYNEQFF
>NA|TRBJ1-4|TRBV5-7|NA|15
TGTGCCAGCAGCTTGGGGGTGGACAGCCACGAGAAACTGTTTTTT
CASSLGVDSHEKLFF
>TRBD1|TRBJ1-6|TRBV10-2|NA|15
TGCGCCAGCAGTGGAGGGACAGGGGCTAATTCACCCCTCCACTTT
CASSGGTGANSPLHF
>TRBD2|TRBJ2-3|TRBV30|many|16
TGTGCCTGGAGTCTCGGGACTAGCGGGATAGGGGGTACGCAGTATTTT
CAWSLGTSGIGGTQYF
>NA|TRBJ2-1|TRBV11-3|NA|12
TGTGCCAGCAGCCGACGAGGTAATGAGCAGTTCTTC
CASSRRGNEQFF
>NA|TRBJ1-4|TRBV6-1|once|13
TGTGCCAGCAGTGACCGGGGAACTGAAAAACTGTTTTTT
CASSDRGTEKLFF
>NA|TRBJ1-3|TRBV15|NA|12
TGTGCCACCAGCAGAGTTGGAAACACCATATATTTT
CATSRVGNTIYF
>NA|TRBJ2-1|TRBV7-2|few|15
TGTGCCAGCAGCCCCTTCGAAGGCCCCTACAATGAGCAGTTCTTC
CASSPFEGPYNEQFF
>NA|TRBJ1-1|TRBV18|few|13
TGTGCCAGCTCACTGGGAGGAAGCACTGAAGCTTTCTTT
CASSLGGSTEAFF
>TRBD2|TRBJ2-3|TRBV9|NA|15
TGTGCCAGCACAGAGGCGGGAGGCCACACAGATACGCAGTATTTT
CASTEAGGHTDTQYF
>TRBD1|TRBJ1-6|TRBV18|NA|15
TGTGCCAGCTCGCTCGACAGGGGGTATAATTCACCCCTCCACTTT
CASSLDRGYNSPLHF
>NA|TRBJ2-1|TRBV28|NA|16
TGTGCCAGCAGTTCCCTCGGGGAGGGGGAGTACAATGAGCAGTTCTTC
CASSSLGEGEYNEQFF
>NA|TRBJ1-3|TRBV6-5|few|15
TGTGCCAGCAGGCTGACACGCACCTCTGGAAACACCATATATTTT
CASRLTRTSGNTIYF
>TRBD1|TRBJ2-7|TRBV18|NA|15
TGTGCCAGCTCACCCGTGACAGGGGGGGGTCACGAGCAGTACTTC
CASSPVTGGGHEQYF
>TRBD1|TRBJ1-2|TRBV18|NA|15
TGTGCCAGTTCATCGACAGGGCTAGCTAACTATGGCTACACCTTC
CASSSTGLANYGYTF
>NA|TRBJ1-6|TRBV28|NA|14
TGTGCCAGCAGACCGACGCTCGGAGGTTCACCCCTCCACTTT
CASRPTLGGSPLHF
>TRBD2|TRBJ2-3|TRBV5-1|NA|15
TGCGCCAGCAGCTTGGGACTAGCGGGGGCAGATACGCAGTATTTT
CASSLGLAGADTQYF
>TRBD1|TRBJ1-1|TRBV7-3|NA|15
TGTGCCAGCAGCTTAAGGGACAGTCCGAACACTGAAGCTTTCTTT
CASSLRDSPNTEAFF
>NA|TRBJ1-5|TRBV19|NA|14
TGTGCCAGTAGTACCGGGCTAGAGGGTCAGCCCCAGCATTTT
CASSTGLEGQPQHF
>TRBD1|TRBJ1-1|TRBV5-5|few|14
TGTGCCAGCAGCGCCCCGACAGGGGGCGAGGAAGCTTTCTTT
CASSAPTGGEEAFF
>TRBD1|TRBJ1-1|TRBV5-1|NA|15
TGCGCCAGCAGCTTGGGACAGGGCATCCTCGCTGAAGCTTTCTTT
CASSLGQGILAEAFF
>NA|TRBJ1-2|TRBV6-6|NA|15
TGTGCCAGCAGTTCCCCGACAGGTGCTAACTATGGCTACACCTTC
CASSSPTGANYGYTF
>NA|TRBJ2-7|TRBV7-2|NA|13
TGTGCCAGCAGCTTACCAAGGGCCCGGGAGCAGTACTTC
CASSLPRAREQYF
>NA|TRBJ1-2|TRBV19|NA|14
TGTGCCAGTAGTCCTGGAGGGGGGGCTTATGGCTACACCTTC
CASSPGGGAYGYTF
>NA|TRBJ1-2|TRBV6-5|few|12
TGTGCCAGCCAGGGCGTCAACTATGGCTACACCTTC
CASQGVNYGYTF
>NA|TRBJ1-2|TRBV5-6|NA|14
TGTGCCAGCAGCTTCGCGCTCCAGAGCTATGGCTACACCTTC
CASSFALQSYGYTF
>NA|TRBJ2-2|TRBV7-3|NA|13
TGTGCCAGCAGCTTATCGAACACCGGGGAGCTGTTTTTT
CASSLSNTGELFF
>NA|TRBJ1-5|TRBV28|many|16
TGTGCCAGCAGTTTTGGGGTGCGGGGTAGCAATCAGCCCCAGCATTTT
CASSFGVRGSNQPQHF
>NA|TRBJ2-5|TRBV6-5|NA|13
TGTGCCAGCAGTTACTCGAGGGCAGAGACCCAGTACTTC
CASSYSRAETQYF
>TRBD2|TRBJ2-1|TRBV19|NA|16
TGTGCCAGTACAGGCGGGAGGCTCCGCTCCTACAATGAGCAGTTCTTC
CASTGGRLRSYNEQFF
>TRBD1|TRBJ1-3|TRBV2|NA|15
TGTGCCAGCAGTGCCGACAGGGACGTAGGAAACACCATATATTTT
CASSADRDVGNTIYF
>TRBD1|TRBJ1-1|TRBV28|NA|14
TGTGCCAGCAGTTCGGGACAGTCGAACACTGAAGCTTTCTTT
CASSSGQSNTEAFF
>NA|TRBJ1-5|TRBV15|NA|17
TGTGCCACCAGCAGAGGGGGAACAGGCGGTAGCAATCAGCCCCAGCATTTT
CATSRGGTGGSNQPQHF
>NA|TRBJ2-7|TRBV7-8|few|12
TGTGCCAGCAGCCCCCATTCCTACGAGCAGTACTTC
CASSPHSYEQYF
>TRBD2|TRBJ2-3|TRBV9|NA|16
TGTGCCAGCAGCCCCGAGACTAGCGGGAGGGCGGATACGCAGTATTTT
CASSPETSGRADTQYF
>NA|TRBJ2-7|TRBV28|NA|14
TGTGCCAGCACCCCGGGTAGTTTAAAGGGGGAGCAGTACTTC
CASTPGSLKGEQYF
>TRBD2|TRBJ2-1|TRBV18|NA|16
TGTGCCAGCTCACCGATAACTAGCGGGTACTACAATGAGCAGTTCTTC
CASSPITSGYYNEQFF